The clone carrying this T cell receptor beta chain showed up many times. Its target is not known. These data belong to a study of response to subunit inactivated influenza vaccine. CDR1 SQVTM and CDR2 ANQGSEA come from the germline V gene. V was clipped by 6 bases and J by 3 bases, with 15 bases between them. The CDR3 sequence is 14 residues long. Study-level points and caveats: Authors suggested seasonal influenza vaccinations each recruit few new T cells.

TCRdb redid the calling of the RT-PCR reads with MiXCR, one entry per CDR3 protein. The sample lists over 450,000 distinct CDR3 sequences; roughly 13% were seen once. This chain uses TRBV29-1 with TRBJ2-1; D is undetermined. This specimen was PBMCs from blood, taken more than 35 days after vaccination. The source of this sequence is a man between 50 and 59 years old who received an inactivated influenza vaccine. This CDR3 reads CSVQRKFHYNEQFF. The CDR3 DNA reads TGCAGCGTCCAAAGGAAGTTCCACTACAATGAGCAGTTCTTC.